One and the same sample provided the 30 T cell receptor beta chains below, sequenced in a study of identical twins. TCRdb re-derived calls from the 5' RACE reads in MiXCR, one entry per CDR3 protein. The table lists approximately 690,000 distinct CDR3 sequences, approximately 6% of them singletons. The material sequenced was naive T cells sorted from blood. The receptors here all came from a man between 18 and 29 years old in good health.

This clonotype was counted at least ten times. The chain links TRBV2 to TRBJ2-2; no definite D call. Germline CDR1 and CDR2: SNHLY and FYNNEI. V shed 7 bases and J shed 5 bases, with 11 bases lying between them. The CDR3 has 13 residues. CDR3 region: CASNPGGTGELFF. The CDR3 DNA reads TGTGCCAGCAATCCAGGTGGAACCGGGGAGCTGTTTTTT.

This clonotype came up a few times. The chain is built from TRBV5-6 and TRBJ1-2; D unclear. V lost 0 bases and J lost 5, with 11 bases in between. The CDR3 is made up of 14 amino acids. In germline, CDR1 is SGHDT, CDR2 YYEEEE. CDR3 in DNA: TGTGCCAGCAGCTTGGGCCCCGACCTTTATGGCTACACCTTC. Its protein is CASSLGPDLYGYTF.

This clonotype was seen only a few times. This chain connects TRBV5-1 to TRBJ2-7, with D perhaps TRBD1 (6 bases). The CDR3 has 15 residues. V dropped 3 bases and J dropped 1 base, with 14 bases sitting between them. Germline lookup yields CDR1 SGHRS and CDR2 YFSETQ. The CDR3 sequence: CASSSGQKRSYEQYF. Written as DNA, the CDR3 is TGCGCCAGCAGCTCAGGACAGAAAAGGTCCTACGAGCAGTACTTC. Full variable domain (remainder filled in from reference TRBV5-1 and TRBJ2-7): KAGVTQTPRYLIKTRGQQVTLSCSPISGHRSVSWYQQTPGQGLQFLFEYFSETQRNKGNFPGRFSGRQFSNSRSEMNVSTLELGDSALYLCASSSGQKRSYEQYFGPGTRLTVT.

This chain connects TRBV12-3 or TRBV12-4 to TRBJ1-6; no clear D. Between the trimmed V and J ends, which lost 6 bases and 2 bases, there was a span of 17 bases. The CDR3 has 17 amino acids. This CDR3 reads CASSDDDGSTYNSPLHF. The CDR3 bases are TGTGCCAGCAGCGACGACGACGGGTCCACCTATAATTCACCCCTCCACTTT.

This clonotype was seen ten or more times. The V call is TRBV20-1, the J call TRBJ2-1; 7 nucleotides line up with TRBD2. Germline assignment: CDR1 DFQATT and CDR2 SNEGSKA (reference sequence). Trimming cost V 4 bases and J 0 bases; bases outside gene matches: 9. CDR3 length equals 16 residues. In DNA form, the CDR3 reads TGCAGTGCTATAAGCGGGGAGGGGAGCTCCTACAATGAGCAGTTCTTC. It encodes CSAISGEGSSYNEQFF.

This clonotype appeared a few times. This sequence joins TRBV29-1 and TRBJ2-1, with 8 positions matching TRBD2. With V trimmed by 0 bases and J by 2 bases, 9 bases remained unmatched. Germline CDR1 reads SQVTM; CDR2 reads ANQGSEA. This CDR3 comprises 17 residues. The CDR3 loop reads CSVEDRTVLAAYNEQFF. CDR3 nucleotides: TGCAGCGTTGAAGATCGTACGGTACTAGCGGCCTACAATGAGCAGTTCTTC.

The table lists this clonotype with many counts. V usage is TRBV12-3 or TRBV12-4 and J usage is TRBJ1-5; D unresolved. Trimming removed 5 bases from V and 10 bases from J, with 9 bases in between. CDR3 length equals 11 residues. The CDR3 bases are TGTGCCAGCAGTCAGGCGGGTCCCCAGCATTTT. It specifies CASSQAGPQHF.

The chain links TRBV7-9 to TRBJ2-5; 8 bases line up with TRBD1. V lost 5 bases and J lost 1; bases outside the gene matches: 12. The CDR3 covers 17 residues. The germline CDR1 and CDR2 sequences are SEHNR and FQNEAQ (reference sequence). In DNA, the CDR3 is TGTGCCAGCAGCCCCCCCCAGGGGGCGAGGGGCCAAGAGACCCAGTACTTC. Translation gives CASSPPQGARGQETQYF.

The V call is TRBV5-1, the J call TRBJ2-7, with 7 bases that match TRBD2. After removal of 0 bases from V and 12 bases from J, the junction contained 12 bases not matched to a gene. The CDR3 is made up of 14 amino acids. In germline, CDR1 is SGHRS, CDR2 YFSETQ. This chain's CDR3 is CASSLVVTAGPWYF. CDR3 in DNA: TGCGCCAGCAGCTTGGTAGTGACAGCGGGACCATGGTACTTC. Together with reference TRBV5-1 and TRBJ2-7, the CDR3 gives the full variable domain: KAGVTQTPRYLIKTRGQQVTLSCSPISGHRSVSWYQQTPGQGLQFLFEYFSETQRNKGNFPGRFSGRQFSNSRSEMNVSTLELGDSALYLCASSLVVTAGPWYFGPGTRLTVT.

In regard to this clonotype: Just one base apart from a much larger clone, this may be a read error. The chain recombines TRBV6-5 with TRBJ2-5; 14 bases line up with TRBD2. With V trimmed by 4 bases and J by 3 bases, 1 base remained unmatched. CDR1 and CDR2 (germline): MNHEY, SVGAGI. The CDR3 sequence is 15 residues long. The DNA for the CDR3 is TGTGCCAGCAGTTGGGGACTAGCGGGAGAAGAGACCCAGTACTTC. Its protein is CASSWGLAGEETQYF.

Many counts were recorded for this clonotype. The CDR3 loop is CASSSVAQGYNEQFF. The CDR3, as DNA: TGCGCCAGCAGCTCCGTAGCGCAAGGATACAATGAGCAGTTCTTC. V is TRBV5-1 and J is TRBJ2-1; maybe TRBD2 (5 bases). Germline V lookup: CDR1 SGHRS, CDR2 YFSETQ. The CDR3 spans 15 residues. With 3 bases removed from V and 4 bases from J, the gap between germline ends came to 14 bases. Looking up the rest from reference TRBV5-1 and TRBJ2-1 gives the full variable domain: KAGVTQTPRYLIKTRGQQVTLSCSPISGHRSVSWYQQTPGQGLQFLFEYFSETQRNKGNFPGRFSGRQFSNSRSEMNVSTLELGDSALYLCASSSVAQGYNEQFFGPGTRLTVL.

A few counts support this clonotype. V is TRBV7-9 and J is TRBJ2-7, with D uncertain. Germline CDR1 reads SEHNR; CDR2 reads FQNEAQ (reference sequence). The CDR3 contains 12 residues. The V and J ends lost 1 base and 5 bases respectively, with 6 bases between them. The CDR3 nucleotides are TGTGCCAGCAGCTTAGGCAGAGACGAGCAGTACTTC. Its protein is CASSLGRDEQYF.

Concerning this clonotype itself: One base away lies a much larger clone, so this may be a sequencing read error. The chain joins TRBV7-9 to TRBJ2-3; D is tentatively TRBD1 or TRBD2 (5 bases each). From germline, CDR1 is SEHNR and CDR2 FQNEAQ (reference sequence). The CDR3 length is 17 residues. Written as DNA, the CDR3 is TGTGCCAGCAGCATCGGTTTCCAGAGGGGTAGCATAGATACGCAGTATTTT. It codes for CASSIGFQRGSIDTQYF.

There are many counts of this clonotype. CDR3: CASSGETGETQYF. The CDR3 nucleotides read TGTGCCAGCAGCGGGGAGACGGGGGAGACCCAGTACTTC. V gene TRBV9 combines with J gene TRBJ2-5; a possible D gene is TRBD2 (5 bases). In germline, CDR1 is SGDLS, CDR2 YYNGEE. Between the trimmed V and J ends, which lost 3 bases and 5 bases, there was a span of 11 bases. The length of the CDR3 is 13 residues.

This clonotype has more than one count but fewer than ten. The chain carries TRBV6-2 or TRBV6-3 and TRBJ1-5; unclear D gene. V was shortened by 7 bases and J by 3 bases, with 19 bases between the two germline ends. The germline V gene encodes CDR1 MNHEY and CDR2 SVGEGT. This CDR3 comprises 16 residues. The CDR3, as DNA: TGTGCCAGCACCCAGCCCCGGGGTCAGAACAATCAGCCCCAGCATTTT. Translated, it gives CASTQPRGQNNQPQHF.

This clonotype turned up a few times. As DNA, the CDR3 is TGTGCCAGCAGCTTCCCGAGGACAGGGGGTGTTCAGACCCAGTACTTC. It yields the protein CASSFPRTGGVQTQYF. The chain links TRBV7-2 to TRBJ2-5, with 10 bases identical to TRBD1. Per germline, CDR1 SGHTA and CDR2 FQGNSA. V shed 3 bases, J shed 6 bases, and the junction held 10 bases outside the gene matches. This CDR3 is built from 16 residues.

This clonotype came up many times. The gene calls are TRBV20-1 and TRBJ2-5; 7 bases align to TRBD2. The junction had 11 bases not matched to a gene; V was cut back by 5 bases and J by 5 bases. Germline CDR1 reads DFQATT; CDR2 reads SNEGSKA (reference sequence). CDR3 length: 14 residues. CDR3 DNA sequence: TGCAGTGCTGGATTCCCCGGACTAGGGGAGACCCAGTACTTC. The encoded protein is CSAGFPGLGETQYF.

A few counts support this clonotype. The rearrangement uses TRBV20-1 and TRBJ2-1, with TRBD1 as a possible D gene (6 bases). The CDR3 is made up of 14 amino acids. Trimming took 8 bases from V and 5 from J, leaving 19 bases between them. Germline-derived CDR1 and CDR2 are DFQATT and SNEGSKA (reference sequence). CDR3 nucleotide sequence: TGCAGTACCACAGGGCAACCCATCAACAATGAGCAGTTCTTC. Protein sequence: CSTTGQPINNEQFF.

Ten or more counts support this clonotype. This chain joins TRBV11-2 and TRBJ2-6, with D possibly matching TRBD2 (5 bases). Germline values: CDR1 SGHAT, CDR2 FQNNGV. The CDR3 is made up of 19 amino acids. V was cut by 1 base and J by 0 bases, with 16 bases left in between. The CDR3, as DNA: TGTGCCAGCAGCTTAGGAAGGTTAGCGCAGCACTCTGGGGCCAACGTCCTGACTTTC. Its translation: CASSLGRLAQHSGANVLTF.

The chain carries TRBV5-1 and TRBJ2-7; D tentatively reads TRBD1 or TRBD2 (5 bases each). Trimming took 0 bases from V and 6 from J, leaving 10 bases between them. The CDR3 is 13 residues long. Germline CDR1 SGHRS, CDR2 YFSETQ. The CDR3: CASSLVGGAEQYF. CDR3 DNA: TGCGCCAGCAGCTTGGTTGGGGGAGCCGAGCAGTACTTC. Complete variable domain (other parts from reference TRBV5-1 and TRBJ2-7): KAGVTQTPRYLIKTRGQQVTLSCSPISGHRSVSWYQQTPGQGLQFLFEYFSETQRNKGNFPGRFSGRQFSNSRSEMNVSTLELGDSALYLCASSLVGGAEQYFGPGTRLTVT.

V gene TRBV11-3 combines with J gene TRBJ2-3; TRBD1 aligns across 9 bases. Germline CDR1 SGHNT, CDR2 YENEEA. CDR3 length: 17 residues. The V and J ends lost 4 bases and 4 bases, in that order; junction bases with no gene match: 12. CDR3 sequence reads: CASSYLSMDRGSDTQYF. DNA for the CDR3: TGTGCCAGCAGCTACCTCTCCATGGACAGGGGTTCAGATACGCAGTATTTT. The full variable domain, rest sourced from reference TRBV11-3 and TRBJ2-3, is EAGVVQSPRYKIIEKKQPVAFWCNPISGHNTLYWYLQNLGQGPELLIRYENEEAVDDSQLPKDRFSAERLKGVDSTLKIQPAELGDSAVYLCASSYLSMDRGSDTQYFGPGTRLTVL.

The sample holds a few counts of this clonotype. The V call is TRBV12-3 or TRBV12-4, the J call TRBJ2-7, with D uncertain. The ends were cut back, 1 base at V and 3 bases at J, with 10 bases in the middle. This CDR3 is built from 14 residues. The CDR3 coding sequence is TGTGCCAGCAGTTTAGGGCAGAACCTCTACGAGCAGTACTTC. This codes for CASSLGQNLYEQYF.

This rearrangement joins TRBV6-5 to TRBJ2-3, with a weak D call TRBD2 (5 bases). Germline CDR1 reads MNHEY; CDR2 reads SVGAGI. Deletions cut 0 bases from V and 9 bases from J, with 13 bases between. The CDR3 loop spans 14 amino acids. CDR3 DNA: TGTGCCAGCAGTTACTCGACGGGATCTTTGACGCAGTATTTT. Translation gives CASSYSTGSLTQYF.

The sample holds a few counts of this clonotype. V and J are TRBV25-1 and TRBJ1-1; a possible D gene is TRBD1 (5 bases). CDR3 length: 16 amino acids. Germline lookup yields CDR1 MGHDK and CDR2 SYGVNS. Deletions cut 0 bases from V and 6 bases from J, with 17 bases between. The CDR3 spells CASSEYGSVGQAEAFF. The CDR3 nucleotides read TGTGCCAGCAGTGAATATGGTTCAGTGGGGCAAGCTGAAGCTTTCTTT.

The J gene is TRBJ2-1, the V gene TRBV7-9, with D perhaps TRBD2 (6 bases). Germline values: CDR1 SEHNR, CDR2 FQNEAQ (reference sequence). V was cut by 0 bases and J by 3 bases, with 9 bases left in between. The CDR3 is 15 amino acids. This chain's CDR3 is CASSLAVRDYNEQFF. The CDR3, as DNA: TGTGCCAGCAGCTTAGCGGTGCGGGACTACAATGAGCAGTTCTTC.

This clonotype was counted many times. This sequence joins TRBV5-1 and TRBJ2-5, with 9 bases fitting TRBD2. V gave up 0 bases and J gave up 7 bases; unmatched junction bases: 16. CDR3 length: 18 amino acids. CDR1 is SGHRS, CDR2 YFSETQ, per germline. CDR3 nucleotides: TGCGCCAGCAGCTTGGAGCTAGCGGGATCCTCTTCCGGAAGGACCCAGTACTTC. It yields the protein CASSLELAGSSSGRTQYF.

This clonotype was counted at least ten times. V gene TRBV5-4 combines with J gene TRBJ2-3, with 11 bases fitting TRBD2. V shed 4 bases, J shed 2 bases, and the junction held 6 bases outside the gene matches. CDR3 length: 16 amino acids. Per germline, CDR1 SGHNT and CDR2 YYREEE (reference sequence). CDR3: CASSPGTSGHTDTQYF. The CDR3 bases are TGTGCCAGCAGCCCTGGGACTAGCGGCCACACAGATACGCAGTATTTT. The full variable domain, rest sourced from reference TRBV5-4 and TRBJ2-3, is ETGVTQSPTHLIKTRGQQVTLRCSSQSGHNTVSWYQQALGQGPQFIFQYYREEENGRGNFPPRFSGLQFPNYSSELNVNALELDDSALYLCASSPGTSGHTDTQYFGPGTRLTVL.

Ten or more counts support this clonotype. The CDR3, as DNA: TGTGCCAGCAGCGGTACTAGCGGGAACTTCGGCGGCACAGATACGCAGTATTTT. This encodes CASSGTSGNFGGTDTQYF. The chain joins TRBV9 to TRBJ2-3, with 10 positions matching TRBD2. This CDR3 is built from 18 residues. Germline loops: CDR1 SGDLS, CDR2 YYNGEE. The V and J ends lost 3 bases and 1 base, in that order; junction bases with no gene match: 11. Full variable domain (missing parts from reference TRBV9 and TRBJ2-3): DSGVTQTPKHLITATGQRVTLRCSPRSGDLSVYWYQQSLDQGLQFLIQYYNGEERAKGNILERFSAQQFPDLHSELNLSSLELGDSALYFCASSGTSGNFGGTDTQYFGPGTRLTVL.

The rearrangement joins TRBV12-3 or TRBV12-4 to TRBJ2-1; 12 nucleotides line up with TRBD1. The V and J ends lost 8 bases and 7 bases, in that order; junction bases with no gene match: 3. The CDR3 extends over 13 amino acids. CDR3 sequence reads: CASGTGGANEQFF. The CDR3 DNA reads as TGTGCCAGCGGGACAGGGGGCGCAAATGAGCAGTTCTTC.

V usage is TRBV6-2 or TRBV6-3 and J usage is TRBJ2-7; maybe TRBD2 (6 bases). V was shortened by 3 bases and J by 2 bases, with 11 bases between the two germline ends. The CDR3 is made up of 14 amino acids. Per the germline V gene, CDR1 is MNHEY and CDR2 is SVGEGT. Here the CDR3 DNA reads TGTGCCAGCAGTTATTCGGGGGAGACCTACGAGCAGTACTTC. Residues: CASSYSGETYEQYF.